One sample yielded the 16 T cell receptor beta chains listed below, sequenced in a study of T-cell reconstitution after alpha-beta-depleted transplantation in children. Unique molecular identifiers were used in preparing the TCRbeta library. TCRdb re-analysed the PCR reads in MiXCR, keeping a single row per CDR3 protein. The sample has 600,000 to 800,000 distinct CDR3 sequences; 13% are singletons. The sample in question was PBMCs, obtained before TCRalphabeta/CD19-depleted stem cell transplant. These receptor sequences come from a girl aged 2-10 years with congenital amegakaryocytic thrombocytopenia, due to receive a stem cell transplant.

This clonotype was seen ten or more times. The V gene is TRBV15, the J gene TRBJ2-3; D is tentatively TRBD1 or TRBD2 (5 bases each). This CDR3 has 20 residues. Germline values: CDR1 LNHNV, CDR2 YYDKDF (reference sequence). V was trimmed by 0 bases and J by 1 base, leaving 23 bases between them. As DNA, the CDR3 is TGTGCCACCAGCAGAGAGTGGGGTTGGGACGGCCCTCTAGGCACAGATACGCAGTATTTT. Translation: CATSREWGWDGPLGTDTQYF. Full variable domain (rest looked up from reference TRBV15 and TRBJ2-3): DAMVIQNPRYQVTQFGKPVTLSCSQTLNHNVMYWYQQKSSQAPKLLFHYYDKDFNNEADTPDNFQSRRPNTSFCFLDIRSPGLGDTAMYLCATSREWGWDGPLGTDTQYFGPGTRLTVL.

The gene calls are TRBV5-6 and TRBJ2-3; D remains ambiguous. This CDR3 is 14 amino acids long. The V end lost 5 bases, the J end lost 2 bases, and 12 bases lay between the germline ends. Germline V lookup: CDR1 SGHDT, CDR2 YYEEEE. CDR3 sequence (DNA): TGTGCCAGCAGTGGTTTTTCAGACACAGATACGCAGTATTTT. Amino acid sequence: CASSGFSDTDTQYF.

This clonotype was recorded a few times. The chain recombines TRBV2 with TRBJ2-1; 9 positions match TRBD2. Germline assignment: CDR1 SNHLY and CDR2 FYNNEI. The CDR3 consists of 15 residues. V was clipped by 2 bases and J by 9 bases; unmatched bases: 8. The CDR3: CASSEWLAGNSEQFF. In DNA form, the CDR3 reads TGTGCCAGCAGTGAATGGCTAGCGGGAAATAGTGAGCAGTTCTTC.

This clonotype appeared a few times. This rearrangement joins TRBV20-1 to TRBJ2-7; tentatively, D is TRBD2 (6 bases). The germline CDR1 and CDR2 sequences are DFQATT and SNEGSKA (reference sequence). The germline V and J ends were trimmed by 4 bases and 2 bases, with 18 bases remaining between them. The CDR3 totals 15 residues. This CDR3 is CSANPQEGFAYEQYF. CDR3 nucleotides: TGCAGTGCTAATCCCCAGGAGGGGTTCGCCTACGAGCAGTACTTC.

The V gene is TRBV28, the J gene TRBJ2-5, with a possible D match to TRBD1 (5 bases). Germline V gene sequence: CDR1 MDHEN, CDR2 SYDVKM. Trimming cost V 3 bases and J 4 bases, with 24 bases left between them. This CDR3 is built from 18 residues. The CDR3 loop reads CASSFSNLKGREGETQYF. Here the CDR3 DNA reads TGTGCCAGCAGTTTCTCCAACCTCAAGGGCAGGGAAGGAGAGACCCAGTACTTC.

In this sample, this clonotype turned up a few times. The chain uses TRBV5-1 and TRBJ2-5; no firm D call. The V and J ends lost 0 bases and 3 bases respectively, with 12 bases between them. This CDR3 has 15 residues. Germline CDR1 is SGHRS and CDR2 is YFSETQ. CDR3 protein: CASSLAPTLEETQYF. Written as DNA, the CDR3 is TGCGCCAGCAGCTTGGCACCGACCCTGGAAGAGACCCAGTACTTC.

This clonotype was observed many times. The chain carries TRBV7-9 and TRBJ1-6; TRBD1 matches at 9 bases. Trimming removed 5 bases from V and 7 bases from J; junction bases left unmatched: 3. CDR3 length: 14 amino acids. Germline-derived CDR1 and CDR2 are SEHNR and FQNEAQ (reference sequence). DNA of the CDR3: TGTGCCAGCAGCCAAGACAGGGGGAATTCACCCCTCCACTTT. This gives the protein CASSQDRGNSPLHF.

A note on this clonotype: Sequence at one end of the junction differs from germline and may be a read error. V is TRBV20-1 and J is TRBJ1-2; TRBD1 might be the D (5 bases). The CDR3 loop spans 12 amino acids. Germline assignment: CDR1 DFQATT and CDR2 SNEGSKA (reference sequence). CDR3 sequence (DNA): TGCAGTGCCAGAGGGGCAATCGATGGCTACACCTTC. Translated, it gives CSARGAIDGYTF.

This clonotype has only a few counts. The chain couples TRBV15 to TRBJ2-2, with D possibly matching TRBD2 (5 bases). Germline V gene lookup returns CDR1 LNHNV and CDR2 YYDKDF (reference sequence). V was trimmed by 3 bases and J by 1 base, leaving 18 bases between them. CDR3 length: 18 residues. Here the CDR3 reads CATSSFPGGLGNTGELFF. CDR3 DNA: TGTGCCACCAGCAGCTTCCCCGGAGGCCTAGGGAACACCGGGGAGCTGTTTTTT. Filled out from reference TRBV15 and TRBJ2-2, the complete variable domain reads DAMVIQNPRYQVTQFGKPVTLSCSQTLNHNVMYWYQQKSSQAPKLLFHYYDKDFNNEADTPDNFQSRRPNTSFCFLDIRSPGLGDTAMYLCATSSFPGGLGNTGELFFGEGSRLTVL.

This clonotype was detected many times. The J gene is TRBJ2-1, the V gene TRBV20-1; perhaps TRBD1 as D (6 bases). Looked up from germline, CDR1 is DFQATT and CDR2 is SNEGSKA (reference sequence). Trimming took off 0 bases at V and 8 bases at J, with 11 bases between the two ends. The CDR3 sequence is 13 residues long. CDR3 coding DNA: TGCAGTGCTAGAGAAACAGGGAACCATGAGCAGTTCTTC. This sequence encodes CSARETGNHEQFF.

This clonotype was seen more than once but under ten times. V usage is TRBV5-1 and J usage is TRBJ1-5, with D perhaps TRBD1 (6 bases). Trimming removed 3 bases at V and 5 bases at J, with 15 bases between. The CDR3 runs to 15 residues. The germline V gene encodes CDR1 SGHRS and CDR2 YFSETQ. The CDR3 loop is CASSSWPYRDQPQHF. The CDR3 DNA follows: TGCGCCAGCAGCTCCTGGCCCTACAGGGATCAGCCCCAGCATTTT.

This clonotype was recorded many times. The V and J genes are TRBV9 and TRBJ2-1, with D possibly called TRBD1 or TRBD2 (5 bases each). Trimming cost V 3 bases and J 5 bases, with 9 bases left between them. The CDR3 length is 13 residues. The germline gives CDR1 SGDLS, CDR2 YYNGEE. CDR3 nucleotide sequence: TGTGCCAGCAGCGCGGGACCTCACAATGAGCAGTTCTTC. The encoded protein is CASSAGPHNEQFF.

This clonotype appeared a few times. The chain is built from TRBV6-2 or TRBV6-3 and TRBJ2-7; 8 bases are shared with TRBD2. V lost 5 bases, J lost 4 bases, and 13 bases stayed unmatched. The CDR3 has 16 residues. Germline CDR1 and CDR2: MNHEY and SVGEGT. The CDR3 DNA reads as TGTGCCAGCAGTCCCTCTGGGGCGGGAGGTCGGTACGAGCAGTACTTC. Translation: CASSPSGAGGRYEQYF.

This clonotype was detected many times. V usage is TRBV20-1 and J usage is TRBJ2-3; 13 bases match TRBD2. The CDR3 has 16 residues. The J segment lost 4 bases and the V segment lost 6 bases, leaving 10 bases of the junction unmatched. Germline CDR1 is DFQATT and CDR2 is SNEGSKA (reference sequence). As DNA, the CDR3 is TGCAGTGCGGAGACTAAGGGACTAGCGGGACCAGATACGCAGTATTTT. Protein: CSAETKGLAGPDTQYF.

This clonotype came up many times. The chain employs TRBV20-1 and TRBJ2-7; 7 nucleotides agree with TRBD1. The V gene's germline CDR1 is DFQATT and CDR2 SNEGSKA (reference sequence). Unmatched junction bases numbered 15, after V lost 3 bases and J lost 7 bases. This CDR3 has 15 amino acids. CDR3 protein: CSASSGTVTSPEQYF. In DNA, the CDR3 is TGCAGTGCTAGCTCCGGGACAGTGACGAGTCCTGAGCAGTACTTC.

About this clonotype itself: This may stem from a read error, because a much larger clone lies one nucleotide away. The chain recombines TRBV7-2 with TRBJ2-7; a weak D match, TRBD2 (5 bases). CDR3 length: 13 amino acids. Germline values: CDR1 SGHTA, CDR2 FQGNSA. The ends were cut back, 10 bases at V and 3 bases at J, with 16 bases in the middle. As DNA, the CDR3 is TGTGCCACCAACCTCGTAGGGAGCTACGAGCAGTACTTC. Its translation is CATNLVGSYEQYF.